Following are 20 T cell receptor beta chains from one sample sequenced in a study of CD4 T cells in relation to SARS-CoV-2 and coronaviruses. CD4+ T cells from unexposed donors were obtained before the COVID-19 pandemic (2011-2018). Isolation of CD4+ T cells took place after around eleven days in culture. Their target antigens are unknown. TCRdb keeps only in-frame clones here, not all; method: immunoSEQ multiplex PCR. Found here are just over 25,000 clones, around three quarters of them singletons; the top ten hold under 11%. The source material was CD4+ T cells from PBMCs, cultured in vitro. All receptors derive from a human donor in good health.

V gene TRBV30 combines with J gene TRBJ2-4, with D possibly TRBD2 on 5 matching bases. CDR3 length: 16 amino acids. The germline V gene encodes CDR1 GTSNPN and CDR2 SVGIG (reference sequence). Trimming took 0 bases from V and 6 from J, leaving 18 bases between them. CDR3 amino acids: CAWSVGSLGDLNIQYF. The CDR3 DNA follows: TGTGCCTGGAGTGTGGGGTCCCTGGGAGACTTAAACATTCAGTACTTC.

This clone appeared a single time. The chain combines TRBV11-2 with TRBJ2-7, with D hard to call. There are 14 residues in the CDR3. Trimming stripped 1 base from V and 3 bases from J, with 10 bases between. The germline gives CDR1 SGHAT, CDR2 FQNNGV. The CDR3 DNA reads as TGTGCCAGCAGCTTAGCAGGCAGGTACTACGAGCAGTACTTC. Translating it yields CASSLAGRYYEQYF.

The gene calls are TRBV6-5 and TRBJ2-2; TRBD2 matches at 10 bases. The germline CDR1 and CDR2 sequences are MNHEY and SVGAGI. CDR3 length: 15 residues. V lost 7 bases to trimming and J lost 6 bases; unmatched junction nucleotides: 8. CDR3: CASIPLAGEAGELFF. For the CDR3, the DNA is TGTGCCAGCATTCCGCTAGCGGGAGAGGCCGGGGAGCTGTTTTTT.

The V call is TRBV20-1, the J call TRBJ1-6; weak D call: TRBD1 (6 bases). The CDR3 covers 16 residues. The ends were cut back, 3 bases at V and 1 base at J, with 13 bases in the middle. CDR1 and CDR2 (germline): DFQATT, SNEGSKA (reference sequence). For the CDR3, the DNA is TGCAGTGCTAGTTTGGGGGGGCGTTCCTATAATTCACCCCTCCACTTT. As protein: CSASLGGRSYNSPLHF.

The J gene is TRBJ2-1, the V gene TRBV6-2 or TRBV6-3, with D tentatively TRBD1 or TRBD2 (5 bases each). The length of the CDR3 is 14 residues. Germline V gives CDR1 MNHEY, CDR2 SVGEGT. V lost 4 bases to trimming and J lost 3 bases, with 10 bases between them. The CDR3 DNA reads as TGTGCCAGCAGTTGGGGGACCTACTACAATGAGCAGTTCTTC. It codes for CASSWGTYYNEQFF.

The chain employs TRBV9 and TRBJ1-2; D uncertain. CDR1 is SGDLS, CDR2 YYNGEE, per germline. The CDR3 loop spans 14 amino acids. V gave up 4 bases and J gave up 7 bases, with 17 bases separating them. The CDR3 loop is CASSTNWEGPGYTF. CDR3 DNA: TGTGCCAGCAGCACGAATTGGGAGGGCCCTGGCTACACCTTC. Complete variable domain (other parts from reference TRBV9 and TRBJ1-2): DSGVTQTPKHLITATGQRVTLRCSPRSGDLSVYWYQQSLDQGLQFLIQYYNGEERAKGNILERFSAQQFPDLHSELNLSSLELGDSALYFCASSTNWEGPGYTFGSGTRLTVV.

V gene TRBV5-1 combines with J gene TRBJ1-1, with D possibly being TRBD1 (6 bases). Germline CDR1 is SGHRS and CDR2 is YFSETQ. V lost 0 bases to trimming and J lost 1 base, with 10 bases between them. The CDR3 length is 15 residues. The CDR3: CASSLAAGANTEAFF. CDR3 bases: TGCGCCAGCAGCTTGGCCGCAGGGGCGAACACTGAAGCTTTCTTT.

CDR3 coding DNA: TGTGCCAGCAGCCAAGATGCTGGGTCTAGCAATCAGCCCCAGCATTTT. As protein: CASSQDAGSSNQPQHF. The chain recombines TRBV3-1 (or the pseudogene TRBV3-2) with TRBJ1-5; D remains unclear. Trimming pared 0 bases from V and 0 bases from J, leaving 9 bases between. The CDR3 has 16 amino acids. Per germline, CDR1 LGHDT and CDR2 YNNKEL (reference sequence).

The chain couples TRBV11-2 to TRBJ2-7, with 8 bases fitting TRBD2. Germline V CDR1 and CDR2: SGHAT, FQNNGV. The V gene end was trimmed by 5 bases and the J gene end by 4 bases; junction bases not matched to a gene: 16. The CDR3 is 17 residues long. CDR3 nucleotide sequence: TGTGCCAGCAGCCCACTCCCGGGGGGTCGGGAGGGGTACGAGCAGTACTTC. It is translated as CASSPLPGGREGYEQYF.

The chain has TRBV12-2 and TRBJ2-1; the D call TRBD1 from the table was never checked on the DNA. TRBV12-2 is a documented pseudogene. The CDR3 has 17 amino acids. As DNA, the CDR3 is TGTGCAAGTCGCTTAGACCCAGGGTCCCAACCTGGCAATGAGCAGTTCTTC. Its protein is CASRLDPGSQPGNEQFF.

This chain links TRBV12-3 or TRBV12-4 with TRBJ1-6; 7 bases are a match to TRBD1. This CDR3 has 13 amino acids. Unmatched junction bases numbered 6, after V lost 7 bases and J lost 9 bases. The CDR3 is CASTDRVGSPLHF. In DNA form, the CDR3 reads TGTGCCAGCACCGACAGGGTTGGTTCACCCCTCCACTTT.

The chain uses TRBV9 and TRBJ2-1, with no clear D. The CDR3 spans 13 residues. CDR1 is SGDLS and CDR2 is YYNGEE in the germline V gene. The V gene lost 1 base and the J gene lost 4 bases, with 6 bases spanning the gap. The CDR3 nucleotides read TGTGCCAGCAGCGTAAGGGTTTACAATGAGCAGTTCTTC. Residues: CASSVRVYNEQFF.

The chain employs TRBV2 and TRBJ2-3; D gene unclear. Germline CDR1 and CDR2: SNHLY and FYNNEI. Deletions cut 8 bases from V and 2 bases from J, with 17 bases between. The length of the CDR3 is 15 residues. CDR3 in DNA: TGTGCCAGCGGTCTCGCCGGACGATACACAGATACGCAGTATTTT. Translation: CASGLAGRYTDTQYF. Full variable domain (outside the CDR3, taken from reference TRBV2 and TRBJ2-3): EPEVTQTPSHQVTQMGQEVILRCVPISNHLYFYWYRQILGQKVEFLVSFYNNEISEKSEIFDDQFSVERPDGSNFTLKIRSTKLEDSAMYFCASGLAGRYTDTQYFGPGTRLTVL.

The J gene is TRBJ2-3, the V gene TRBV2, with 11 nucleotides matching TRBD1. J gave up 2 bases and V 8 bases, and 6 bases lay outside the gene matches. Per germline, CDR1 SNHLY and CDR2 FYNNEI. The CDR3 runs to 15 residues. For the CDR3, the DNA is TGTGCCAGCTCAGGGACAGGGGGAAACACAGATACGCAGTATTTT. This gives the protein CASSGTGGNTDTQYF.

The chain combines TRBV29-1 with TRBJ1-1; 10 positions agree with TRBD1. CDR3 size: 14 residues. Germline trimming cut 6 bases from V and 1 base from J; bases unmatched to any gene: 5. Germline V gene sequence: CDR1 SQVTM, CDR2 ANQGSEA. CDR3: CSVPRQGANTEAFF. DNA for the CDR3: TGCAGCGTCCCTAGACAGGGGGCGAACACTGAAGCTTTCTTT.

The chain recombines TRBV11-2 with TRBJ2-5, with TRBD1 as a possible D gene (5 bases). Trimming pared 4 bases from V and 3 bases from J, leaving 9 bases between. From germline, CDR1 is SGHAT and CDR2 FQNNGV. This CDR3 contains 13 residues. The CDR3 loop reads CASSSLGEETQYF. For the CDR3, the DNA is TGTGCCAGCAGCTCCTTAGGGGAAGAGACCCAGTACTTC.

The chain couples TRBV18 to TRBJ1-4, with D possibly being TRBD1 (6 bases). The CDR3 runs to 13 residues. Germline V lookup: CDR1 KGHSH, CDR2 LQKENI. Trimming removed 6 bases from V and 5 bases from J, with 10 bases in between. The CDR3 region has the DNA TGTGCCAGCTCCAGGGGACCCAATGAAAAACTGTTTTTT. The encoded protein is CASSRGPNEKLFF.

The V gene is TRBV10-3, the J gene TRBJ1-4; possible D gene TRBD1, 5 bases. The CDR3 is 13 residues long. Germline lookup yields CDR1 ENHRY and CDR2 SYGVKD. V was shortened by 10 bases and J by 4 bases, with 13 bases between the two germline ends. CDR3 in amino acids: CATRDEFNEKLFF. CDR3 nucleotides: TGTGCCACCAGGGATGAATTTAATGAAAAACTGTTTTTT.

The genes are TRBV5-8 and TRBJ2-5; 8 positions agree with TRBD2. From germline, CDR1 is SGHTS and CDR2 YDEGEE. With V trimmed by 6 bases and J by 6 bases, 7 bases remained unmatched. The CDR3 totals 13 residues. CDR3 bases: TGTGCCAGCAAGGCGGCGGGGGGTAAGACCCAGTACTTC. Protein product: CASKAAGGKTQYF.

The gene calls are TRBV7-2 and TRBJ1-5; a weak D match, TRBD1 (5 bases). The CDR3 extends over 15 amino acids. V lost 3 bases and J 2 bases, leaving 11 bases between the germline ends. The germline CDR1 and CDR2 sequences are SGHTA and FQGNSA. The CDR3 region has the DNA TGTGCCAGCAGCTTCGGGGACGGGGGCAATCAGCCCCAGCATTTT. It is translated as CASSFGDGGNQPQHF. The whole variable domain, remainder taken from reference TRBV7-2 and TRBJ1-5, is GAGVSQSPSNKVTEKGKDVELRCDPISGHTALYWYRQSLGQGLEFLIYFQGNSAPDKSGLPSDRFSAERTGGSVSTLTIQRTQQEDSAVYLCASSFGDGGNQPQHFGDGTRLSIL.